The 5 T cell receptor beta chains presented below share a single source sample, sequenced in a study of identical twins. MiXCR, run by TCRdb on the 5' RACE reads, gives a single entry per CDR3 protein. The top ten clones hold about 0.97% of a sample with 450,000 to 500,000 distinct CDR3 sequences, roughly an eighth of them seen once. The same specimen was also included in a second study, on yellow fever vaccine responses in identical twins.

The sample consisted of CD4+ T cells sorted from blood. The receptors come from a woman younger than 30 in good health.

This clonotype was recorded a few times. The chain employs TRBV20-1 and TRBJ2-4; D gene uncertain. This CDR3 spans 13 amino acids. Germline values: CDR1 DFQATT, CDR2 SNEGSKA (reference sequence). V lost 8 bases and J lost 10, with 21 bases in between. The CDR3 reads CSCRTPDGIIQYF. CDR3 coding DNA: TGCAGTTGCAGGACGCCTGATGGAATTATTCAGTACTTC.

This clonotype was observed many times. V and J are TRBV7-9 and TRBJ2-1, with D unclear. Trimming left V 0 bases short and J 5 bases short, with 5 bases between. The CDR3 sequence is 13 residues long. Germline V gene data show CDR1 as SEHNR and CDR2 as FQNEAQ (reference sequence). The CDR3 loop is CASSLAVHNEQFF. DNA of the CDR3: TGTGCCAGCAGCTTAGCGGTCCACAATGAGCAGTTCTTC.

This clonotype showed up just a few times. The CDR3 reads CASSEEFGSYEQYF. The CDR3 bases are TGTGCCAGCAGTGAGGAGTTCGGGAGCTACGAGCAGTACTTC. V usage is TRBV2 and J usage is TRBJ2-7; tentatively, D is TRBD2 (6 bases). The CDR3 runs 14 residues. Germline V gene data show CDR1 as SNHLY and CDR2 as FYNNEI. Trimming pared 3 bases from V and 3 bases from J, leaving 12 bases between.

The V call is TRBV6-6, the J call TRBJ1-3; D call uncertain. CDR1 and CDR2 (germline): MNHNY, SVGAGI (reference sequence). The CDR3 is 12 amino acids. Trimming removed 6 bases from V and 4 bases from J, with 7 bases in between. CDR3 protein: CASRPVGNTIYF. CDR3 DNA sequence: TGTGCCAGCAGGCCTGTCGGAAACACCATATATTTT.

Comment on this clonotype: Its ends do not fully match the called genes, so a read error is possible. This chain joins TRBV4-2 and TRBJ2-7; perhaps TRBD2 as D (6 bases). The CDR3 is 16 amino acids. CDR1 LGHNA and CDR2 YNFKEQ come from the germline V gene. Here the CDR3 DNA reads TGTGCCAGCACCCAAGGAGCGGGTCGGGATCGCTACGAGCAGTACTTC. Amino acid sequence: CASTQGAGRDRYEQYF.